Below are 8 T cell receptor beta chains sequenced from a single sample in a study of beta chain features in type 1 diabetes. Which antigens these TCRs recognize remains unknown. Study-wide points: When Type 1 diabetes patients were examined, their TCRB CDR3s proved moderately but significantly shorter in all four CD4+ subsets.

Expressed TCRB transcripts were sequenced because the entire RNA isolate underwent reverse transcription. This table comes from immunoSEQ multiplex PCR, and its TCRdb copy is limited to in-frame clones, with some not included. The repertoire holds 120,000 to 150,000 clones, with about 13% as singletons. Sequenced material: central memory CD4+ T cells from blood. Receptors originate from a man between 18 and 29 years old with type 1 diabetes.

In this sample, this clone turned up a few times. The gene calls are TRBV18 and TRBJ2-1, with D perhaps TRBD1 (5 bases). V was pared by 8 bases and J by 4 bases, with 15 bases between. The CDR3 is 14 amino acids. The germline gives CDR1 KGHSH, CDR2 LQKENI. This CDR3 reads CASLDRLTYNEQFF. CDR3 bases: TGTGCCAGCCTCGACAGACTCACATACAATGAGCAGTTCTTC.

V usage is TRBV7-3 and J usage is TRBJ2-7; 8 bases align to TRBD2. Trimming cost V 6 bases and J 6 bases; bases outside gene matches: 10. The CDR3 totals 14 residues. From germline, CDR1 is SGHTA and CDR2 FQGTGA. This CDR3 is CASRPYGGAPEQYF. The CDR3 DNA reads TGTGCCAGCAGGCCATACGGGGGGGCCCCCGAGCAGTACTTC.

This clone was observed a handful of times. The chain couples TRBV29-1 to TRBJ2-5; a possible D gene is TRBD2 (6 bases). Germline CDR1 and CDR2: SQVTM and ANQGSEA. The length of the CDR3 is 13 residues. Deletions cut 4 bases from V and 11 bases from J, with 20 bases between. The CDR3 loop is CSVGSPMGGEQYF. CDR3 sequence (DNA): TGCAGCGTTGGATCCCCCATGGGCGGGGAGCAGTACTTC.

This clone was seen a few times. CDR3 nucleotides: TGTGCCAGCACTATGAATGGTGATACGCAGTATTTT. Translated, it gives CASTMNGDTQYF. V and J are TRBV6-5 and TRBJ2-3, with D hard to call. Germline values: CDR1 MNHEY, CDR2 SVGAGI. This CDR3 is built from 12 residues. Trimming left V 7 bases short and J 6 bases short, with 11 bases between.

The V call is TRBV4-1, the J call TRBJ2-5; D tentatively reads TRBD1 or TRBD2 (7 bases each). V was trimmed by 1 base and J by 4 bases, leaving 13 bases between them. CDR1 is MGHRA, CDR2 YSYEKL, per germline. The CDR3 is made up of 15 amino acids. The CDR3 nucleotides read TGCGCCAGCAGCCAAGGTCAGGGGGGGATAGAGACCCAGTACTTC. Amino acid sequence: CASSQGQGGIETQYF.

This clone was counted between two and nine times. The chain links TRBV18 to TRBJ2-1; D call uncertain. Germline V lookup: CDR1 KGHSH, CDR2 LQKENI. Deletions cut 2 bases from V and 4 bases from J, with 6 bases between. The CDR3 totals 13 residues. CDR3 residues: CASSPLMYNEQFF. The CDR3 DNA is TGTGCCAGCTCACCATTGATGTACAATGAGCAGTTCTTC.

The sample holds a few counts of this clone. The V and J genes are TRBV7-9 and TRBJ2-3; 8 bases agree with TRBD2. The V gene's germline CDR1 is SEHNR and CDR2 FQNEAQ (reference sequence). The CDR3 runs 16 residues. The J segment lost 5 bases and the V segment lost 3 bases, leaving 10 bases of the junction unmatched. The CDR3 DNA reads as TGTGCCAGCAGCTTTTCCGCGGGGGGCGCGGTAGATACGCAGTATTTT. It specifies CASSFSAGGAVDTQYF. The whole variable domain, filled in from reference TRBV7-9 and TRBJ2-3, reads DTGVSQNPRHKITKRGQNVTFRCDPISEHNRLYWYRQTLGQGPEFLTYFQNEAQLEKSRLLSDRFSAERPKGSFSTLEIQRTEQGDSAMYLCASSFSAGGAVDTQYFGPGTRLTVL.

The chain employs TRBV9 and TRBJ1-3, with 7 nucleotides matching TRBD1. The CDR3 consists of 15 residues. V gave up 3 bases and J gave up 6 bases; unmatched junction bases: 9. Germline CDR1 and CDR2: SGDLS and YYNGEE. CDR3 in DNA: TGTGCCAGCAGCGCTCAAACGACAGGGTTAAACACCATATATTTT. This encodes CASSAQTTGLNTIYF.